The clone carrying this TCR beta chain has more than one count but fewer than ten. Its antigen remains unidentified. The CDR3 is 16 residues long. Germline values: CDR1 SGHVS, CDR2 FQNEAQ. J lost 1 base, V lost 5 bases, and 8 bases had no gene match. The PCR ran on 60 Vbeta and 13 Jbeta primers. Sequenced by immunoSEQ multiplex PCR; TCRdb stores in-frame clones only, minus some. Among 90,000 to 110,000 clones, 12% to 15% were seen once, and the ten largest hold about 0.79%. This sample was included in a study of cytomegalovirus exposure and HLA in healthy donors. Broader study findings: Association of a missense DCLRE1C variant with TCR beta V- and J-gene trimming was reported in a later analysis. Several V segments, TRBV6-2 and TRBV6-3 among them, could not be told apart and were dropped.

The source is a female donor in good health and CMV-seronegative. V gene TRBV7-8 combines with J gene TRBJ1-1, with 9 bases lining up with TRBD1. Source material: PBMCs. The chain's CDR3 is CASSHRDRVRNTEAFF. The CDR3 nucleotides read TGTGCCAGCAGCCATCGGGACAGGGTGAGGAACACTGAAGCTTTCTTT.